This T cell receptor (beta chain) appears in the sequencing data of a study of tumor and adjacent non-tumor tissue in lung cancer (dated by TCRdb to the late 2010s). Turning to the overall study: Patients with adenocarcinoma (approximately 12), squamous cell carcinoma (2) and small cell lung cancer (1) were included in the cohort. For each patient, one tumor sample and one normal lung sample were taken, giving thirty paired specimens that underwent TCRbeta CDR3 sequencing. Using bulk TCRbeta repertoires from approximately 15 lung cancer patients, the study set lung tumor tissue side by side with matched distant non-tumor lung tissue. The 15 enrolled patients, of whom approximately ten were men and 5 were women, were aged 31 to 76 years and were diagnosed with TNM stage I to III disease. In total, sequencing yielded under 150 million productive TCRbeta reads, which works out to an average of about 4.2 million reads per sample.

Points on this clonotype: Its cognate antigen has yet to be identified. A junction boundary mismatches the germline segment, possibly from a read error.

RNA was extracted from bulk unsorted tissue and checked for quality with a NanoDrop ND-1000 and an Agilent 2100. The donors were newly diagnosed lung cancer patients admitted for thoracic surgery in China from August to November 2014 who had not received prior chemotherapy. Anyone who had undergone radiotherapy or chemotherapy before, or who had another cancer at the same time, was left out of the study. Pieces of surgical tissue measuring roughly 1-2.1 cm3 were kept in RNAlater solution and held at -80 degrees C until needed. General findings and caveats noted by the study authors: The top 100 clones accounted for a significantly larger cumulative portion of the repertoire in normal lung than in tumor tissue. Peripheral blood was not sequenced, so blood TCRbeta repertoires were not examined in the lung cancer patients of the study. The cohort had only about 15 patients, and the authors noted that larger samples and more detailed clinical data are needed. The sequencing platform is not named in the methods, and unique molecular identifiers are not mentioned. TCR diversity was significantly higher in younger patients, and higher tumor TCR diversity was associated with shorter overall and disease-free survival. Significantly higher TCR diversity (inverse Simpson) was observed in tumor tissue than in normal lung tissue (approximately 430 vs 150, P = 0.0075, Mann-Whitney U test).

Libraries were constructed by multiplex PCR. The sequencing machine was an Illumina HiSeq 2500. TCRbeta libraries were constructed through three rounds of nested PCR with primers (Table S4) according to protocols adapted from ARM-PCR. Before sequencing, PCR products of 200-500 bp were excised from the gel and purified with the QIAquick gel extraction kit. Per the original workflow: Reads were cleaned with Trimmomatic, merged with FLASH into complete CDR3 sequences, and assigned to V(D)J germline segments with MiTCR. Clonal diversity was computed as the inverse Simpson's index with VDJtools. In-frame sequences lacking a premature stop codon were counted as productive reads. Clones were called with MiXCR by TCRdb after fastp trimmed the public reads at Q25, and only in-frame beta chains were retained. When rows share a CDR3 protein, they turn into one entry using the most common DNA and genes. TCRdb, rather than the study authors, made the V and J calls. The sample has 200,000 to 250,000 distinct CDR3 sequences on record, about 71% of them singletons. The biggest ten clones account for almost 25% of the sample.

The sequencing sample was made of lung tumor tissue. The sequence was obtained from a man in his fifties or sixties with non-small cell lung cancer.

The CDR3 sequence is CSAGDLRGPSSTGELFF. The nucleotides are TGCAGTGCTGGAGATCTGAGGGGGCCCTCGAGCACCGGGGAGCTGTTTTTT. This sequence uses TRBV20-1 and TRBJ2-2; 7 middle bases align to TRBD1. CDR1 and CDR2 were assigned from the germline V gene (reference sequence) as DFQATT and SNEGSKA. The CDR3, from cysteine to phenylalanine, totals 17 residues. The CDR3 DNA has 51 bases and is translated from base 1.